This TCR beta chain comes out of a study of control samples from healthy donors and cancer patients. The CDR3 length is 20 residues. Profiled with immunoSEQ multiplex PCR; TCRdb holds only in-frame clones, not every one. The data contain about 94,000 clones, over 75% of them singletons. The specimen sequenced was blood. V gene TRBV21-1 combines with J gene TRBJ1-5; TRBD1, the table's D call, lacks a check against the DNA. TRBV21-1 represents a pseudogene. The receptor was isolated from a woman aged 18-30 years in good health. The CDR3 nucleotides are TGTGCCAGCAGCATCCGAATGGACAGAGGCCTCTCCTATAGCAATCAGCCCCAGCATTTT. It encodes CASSIRMDRGLSYSNQPQHF.